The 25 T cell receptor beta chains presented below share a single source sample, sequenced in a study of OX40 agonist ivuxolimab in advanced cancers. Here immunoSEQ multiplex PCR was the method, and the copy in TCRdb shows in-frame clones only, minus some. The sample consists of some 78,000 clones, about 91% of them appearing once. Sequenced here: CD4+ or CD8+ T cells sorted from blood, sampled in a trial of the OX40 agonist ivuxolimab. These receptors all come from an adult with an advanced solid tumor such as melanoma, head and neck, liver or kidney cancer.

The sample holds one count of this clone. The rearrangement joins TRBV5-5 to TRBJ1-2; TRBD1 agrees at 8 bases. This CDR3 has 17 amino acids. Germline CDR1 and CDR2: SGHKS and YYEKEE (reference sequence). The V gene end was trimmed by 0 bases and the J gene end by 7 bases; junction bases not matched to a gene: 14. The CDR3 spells CASSLDIRRGQFGGYTF. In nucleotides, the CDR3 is TGTGCCAGCAGCTTGGATATTCGCAGGGGGCAGTTTGGTGGCTACACCTTC.

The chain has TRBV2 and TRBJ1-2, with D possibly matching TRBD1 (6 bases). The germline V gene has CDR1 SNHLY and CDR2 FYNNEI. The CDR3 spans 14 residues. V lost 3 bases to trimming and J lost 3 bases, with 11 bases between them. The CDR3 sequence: CASSEAPGDYGYTF. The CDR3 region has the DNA TGTGCCAGCAGTGAGGCCCCAGGGGACTATGGCTACACCTTC.

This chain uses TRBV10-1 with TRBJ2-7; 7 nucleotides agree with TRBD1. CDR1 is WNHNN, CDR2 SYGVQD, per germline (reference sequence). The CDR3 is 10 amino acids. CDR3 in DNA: TGCGTATCGACCGGGACAGAGGAGTACTTC. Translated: CVSTGTEEYF.

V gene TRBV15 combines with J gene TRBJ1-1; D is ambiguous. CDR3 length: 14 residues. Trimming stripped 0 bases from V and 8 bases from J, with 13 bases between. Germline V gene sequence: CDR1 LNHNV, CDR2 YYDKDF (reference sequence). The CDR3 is CATSRDRIGPEAFF. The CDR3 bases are TGTGCCACCAGCAGAGATCGTATAGGCCCCGAAGCTTTCTTT.

The CDR3 nucleotides are TGTGCCAGCAGCTGGGGACTAGCGGGTATCAATGAGCAGTTCTTC. Amino acid sequence: CASSWGLAGINEQFF. V gene TRBV5-6 combines with J gene TRBJ2-1; 12 nucleotides line up with TRBD2. Trimming took 3 bases from V and 6 from J; bases not matched to a gene: 4. This CDR3 has 15 residues. From germline, CDR1 is SGHDT and CDR2 YYEEEE.

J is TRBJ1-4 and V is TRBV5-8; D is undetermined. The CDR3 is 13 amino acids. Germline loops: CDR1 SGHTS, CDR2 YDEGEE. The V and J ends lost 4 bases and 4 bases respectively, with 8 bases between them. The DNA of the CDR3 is TGTGCCAGCAGCCTGGGTATTAATGAAAAACTGTTTTTT. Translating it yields CASSLGINEKLFF.

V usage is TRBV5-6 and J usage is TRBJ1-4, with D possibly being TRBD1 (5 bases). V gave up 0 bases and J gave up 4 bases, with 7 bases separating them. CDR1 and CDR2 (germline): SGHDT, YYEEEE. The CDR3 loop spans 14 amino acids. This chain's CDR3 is CASSLAGHNEKLFF. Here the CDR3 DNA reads TGTGCCAGCAGCTTGGCAGGGCATAATGAAAAACTGTTTTTT.

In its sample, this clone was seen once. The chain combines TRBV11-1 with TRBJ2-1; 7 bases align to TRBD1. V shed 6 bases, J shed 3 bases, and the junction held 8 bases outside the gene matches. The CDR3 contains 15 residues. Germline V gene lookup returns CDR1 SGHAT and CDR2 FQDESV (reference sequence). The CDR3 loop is CASSPYRGGYNEQFF. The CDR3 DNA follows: TGTGCCAGCAGTCCCTACAGGGGTGGCTACAATGAGCAGTTCTTC.

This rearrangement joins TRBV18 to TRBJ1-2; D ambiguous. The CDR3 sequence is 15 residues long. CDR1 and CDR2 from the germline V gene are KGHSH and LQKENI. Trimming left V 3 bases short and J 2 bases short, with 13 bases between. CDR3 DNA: TGTGCCAGCTCACCTCCGAGTACCAGGAACTATGGCTACACCTTC. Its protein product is CASSPPSTRNYGYTF.

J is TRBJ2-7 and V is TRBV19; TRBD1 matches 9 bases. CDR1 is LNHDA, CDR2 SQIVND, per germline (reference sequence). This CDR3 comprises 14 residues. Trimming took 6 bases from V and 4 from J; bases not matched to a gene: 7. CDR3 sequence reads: CASRPGTGKYEQYF. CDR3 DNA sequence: TGTGCCAGTAGGCCCGGGACAGGGAAGTACGAGCAGTACTTC.

Written as DNA, the CDR3 is TGTGCTAGTGGTTTGGGGTTTGAGGTGGGTGCACCCTTTTACGAGCAGTACTTC. Amino acids: CASGLGFEVGAPFYEQYF. The V call is TRBV12-5, the J call TRBJ2-7; D call uncertain. Trimming took off 1 base at V and 4 bases at J, with 23 bases between the two ends. CDR1 is LGHNT and CDR2 is FRNRAP in the germline V gene. The CDR3 contains 18 residues. Full variable domain (missing parts from reference TRBV12-5 and TRBJ2-7): DARVTQTPRHKVTEMGQEVTMRCQPILGHNTVFWYRQTMMQGLELLAYFRNRAPLDDSGMPKDRFSAEMPDATLATLKIQPSEPRDSAVYFCASGLGFEVGAPFYEQYFGPGTRLTVT.

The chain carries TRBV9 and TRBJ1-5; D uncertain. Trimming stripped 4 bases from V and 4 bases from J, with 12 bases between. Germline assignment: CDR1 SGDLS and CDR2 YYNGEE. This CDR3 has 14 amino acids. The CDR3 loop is CASSPRSGNQPQHF. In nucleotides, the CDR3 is TGTGCCAGCAGCCCCCGTAGTGGGAATCAGCCCCAGCATTTT.

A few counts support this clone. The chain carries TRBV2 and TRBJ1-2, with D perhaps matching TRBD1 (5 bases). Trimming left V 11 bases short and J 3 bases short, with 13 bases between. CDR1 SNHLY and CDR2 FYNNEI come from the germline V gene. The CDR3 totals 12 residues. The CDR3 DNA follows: TGTGCCGGGGCTTTGGTGGACTATGGCTACACCTTC. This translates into CAGALVDYGYTF.

The CDR3 region has the DNA TGTGCCAGCACCGGACTAGCGGGAGAGACAGATACGCAGTATTTT. Its protein is CASTGLAGETDTQYF. The chain couples TRBV2 to TRBJ2-3, with 13 bases that match TRBD2. This CDR3 is built from 15 residues. Per the germline V gene, CDR1 is SNHLY and CDR2 is FYNNEI. The ends lost 7 bases at V and 3 bases at J; junction bases unmatched: 4. Full variable domain (remainder filled in from reference TRBV2 and TRBJ2-3): EPEVTQTPSHQVTQMGQEVILRCVPISNHLYFYWYRQILGQKVEFLVSFYNNEISEKSEIFDDQFSVERPDGSNFTLKIRSTKLEDSAMYFCASTGLAGETDTQYFGPGTRLTVL.

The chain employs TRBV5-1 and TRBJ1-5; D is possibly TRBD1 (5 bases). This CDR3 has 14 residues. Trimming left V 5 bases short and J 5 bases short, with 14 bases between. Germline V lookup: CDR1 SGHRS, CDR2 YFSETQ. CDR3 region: CASRSGLSDQPQHF. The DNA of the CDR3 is TGCGCCAGCAGATCGGGACTCAGCGATCAGCCCCAGCATTTT.

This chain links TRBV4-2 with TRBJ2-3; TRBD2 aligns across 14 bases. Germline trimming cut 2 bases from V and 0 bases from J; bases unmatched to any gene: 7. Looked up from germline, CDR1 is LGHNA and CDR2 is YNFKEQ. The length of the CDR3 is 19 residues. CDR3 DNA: TGTGCCAGCAGCCAACCTCCGGGACTAGCGGGGGCCAGCACAGATACGCAGTATTTT. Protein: CASSQPPGLAGASTDTQYF.

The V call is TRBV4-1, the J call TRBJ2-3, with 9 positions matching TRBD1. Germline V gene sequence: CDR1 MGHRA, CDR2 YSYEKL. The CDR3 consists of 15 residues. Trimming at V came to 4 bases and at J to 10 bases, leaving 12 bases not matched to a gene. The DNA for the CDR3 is TGCGCCAGCAGCCCGGGCGGGACAGGGATTAATCCGCAGTATTTT. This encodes CASSPGGTGINPQYF.

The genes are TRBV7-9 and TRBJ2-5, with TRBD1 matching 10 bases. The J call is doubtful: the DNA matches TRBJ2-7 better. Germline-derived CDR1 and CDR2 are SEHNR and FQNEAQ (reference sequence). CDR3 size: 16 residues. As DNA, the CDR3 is TGTGCCAGCAACAGACAGGGGGCGACTGGCTCCTACGAGCAGTACTTC. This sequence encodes CASNRQGATGSYEQYF.

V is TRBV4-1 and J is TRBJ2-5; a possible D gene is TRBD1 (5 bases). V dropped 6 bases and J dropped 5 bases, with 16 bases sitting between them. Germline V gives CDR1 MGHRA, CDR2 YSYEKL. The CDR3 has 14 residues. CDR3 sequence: CASSRSWGWETQYF. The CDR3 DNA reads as TGCGCCAGCAGTCGGAGTTGGGGCTGGGAGACCCAGTACTTC.

CDR3 residues: CASSARPDTEAFF. Here the CDR3 DNA reads TGTGCCAGCAGTGCTCGCCCTGACACTGAAGCTTTCTTT. The V and J genes are TRBV2 and TRBJ1-1; D unresolved. V lost 4 bases and J lost 3, with 9 bases in between. Germline assignment: CDR1 SNHLY and CDR2 FYNNEI. This CDR3 region has 13 residues.

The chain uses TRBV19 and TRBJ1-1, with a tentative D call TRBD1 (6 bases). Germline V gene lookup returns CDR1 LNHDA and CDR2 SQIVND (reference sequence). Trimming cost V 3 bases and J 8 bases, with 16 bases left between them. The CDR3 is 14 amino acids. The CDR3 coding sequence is TGTGCCAGTAGTATTCGGCAGGGGACTCCCGAAGCTTTCTTT. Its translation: CASSIRQGTPEAFF.

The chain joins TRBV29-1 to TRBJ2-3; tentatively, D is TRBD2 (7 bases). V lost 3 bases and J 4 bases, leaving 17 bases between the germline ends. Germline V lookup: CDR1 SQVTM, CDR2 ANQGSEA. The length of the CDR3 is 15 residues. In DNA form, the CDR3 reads TGCAGCGTTGAGTCGGGGAGGGGGGGCCCAGATACGCAGTATTTT. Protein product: CSVESGRGGPDTQYF.

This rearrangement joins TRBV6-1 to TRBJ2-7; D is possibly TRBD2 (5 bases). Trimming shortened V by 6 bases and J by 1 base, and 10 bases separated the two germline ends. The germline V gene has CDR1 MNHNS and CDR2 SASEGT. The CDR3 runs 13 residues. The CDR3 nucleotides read TGTGCCAGCAGGCGGGTAGGATCCTACGAGCAGTACTTC. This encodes CASRRVGSYEQYF.

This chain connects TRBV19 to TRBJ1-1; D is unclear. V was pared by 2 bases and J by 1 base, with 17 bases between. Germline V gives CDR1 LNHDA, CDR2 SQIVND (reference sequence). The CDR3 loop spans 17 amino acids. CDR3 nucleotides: TGTGCCAGTAGTATAATTGGCATGGGCACTAAGAACACTGAAGCTTTCTTT. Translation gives CASSIIGMGTKNTEAFF.

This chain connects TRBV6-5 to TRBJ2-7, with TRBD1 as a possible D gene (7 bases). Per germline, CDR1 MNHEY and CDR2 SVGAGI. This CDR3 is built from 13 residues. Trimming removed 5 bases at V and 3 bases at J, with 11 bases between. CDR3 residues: CASSQGGRYEQYF. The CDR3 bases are TGTGCCAGCAGTCAGGGGGGACGCTACGAGCAGTACTTC.